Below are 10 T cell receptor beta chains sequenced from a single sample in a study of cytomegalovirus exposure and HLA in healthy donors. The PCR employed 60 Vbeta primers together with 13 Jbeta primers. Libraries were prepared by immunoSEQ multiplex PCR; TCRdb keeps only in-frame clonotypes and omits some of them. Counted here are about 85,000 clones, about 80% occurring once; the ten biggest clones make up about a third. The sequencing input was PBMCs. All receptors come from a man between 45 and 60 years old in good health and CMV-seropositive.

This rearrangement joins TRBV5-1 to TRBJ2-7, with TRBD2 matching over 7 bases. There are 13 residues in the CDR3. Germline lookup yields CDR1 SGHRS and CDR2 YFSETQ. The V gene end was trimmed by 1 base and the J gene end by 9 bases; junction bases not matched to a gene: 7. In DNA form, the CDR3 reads TGCGCCAGCAGCTTGAGGGTGGCGGGAGCGCAGTACTTC. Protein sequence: CASSLRVAGAQYF.

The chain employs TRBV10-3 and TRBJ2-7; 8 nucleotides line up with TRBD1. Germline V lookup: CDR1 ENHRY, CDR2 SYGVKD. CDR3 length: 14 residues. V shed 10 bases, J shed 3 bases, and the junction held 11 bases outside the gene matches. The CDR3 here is CATAPDRASYEQYF. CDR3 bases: TGTGCCACCGCACCGGACAGGGCGAGCTACGAGCAGTACTTC.

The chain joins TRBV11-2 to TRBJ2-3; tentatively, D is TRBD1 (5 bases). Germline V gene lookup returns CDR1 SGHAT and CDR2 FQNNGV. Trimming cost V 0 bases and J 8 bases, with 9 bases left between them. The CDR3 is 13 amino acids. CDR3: CASSLDRRGTQYF. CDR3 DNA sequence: TGTGCCAGCAGCTTAGATCGAAGGGGTACGCAGTATTTT.

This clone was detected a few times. CDR3 coding DNA: TGTGCCAGCAGCTTAGGGTATGGCGGGAGCACAGATACGCAGTATTTT. It encodes CASSLGYGGSTDTQYF. The V and J genes are TRBV7-7 and TRBJ2-3; perhaps TRBD2 as D (5 bases). The germline gives CDR1 SSHAT, CDR2 FNYEAQ (reference sequence). Deletions cut 1 base from V and 0 bases from J, with 11 bases between. This CDR3 has 16 amino acids.

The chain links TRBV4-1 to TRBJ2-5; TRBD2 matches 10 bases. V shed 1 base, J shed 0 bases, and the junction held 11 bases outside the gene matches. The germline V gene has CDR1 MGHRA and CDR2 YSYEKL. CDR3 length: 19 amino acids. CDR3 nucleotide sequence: TGCGCCAGCAGCCAAGGGTGGGCTAGCGGGAGTGGGGACCAAGAGACCCAGTACTTC. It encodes CASSQGWASGSGDQETQYF.

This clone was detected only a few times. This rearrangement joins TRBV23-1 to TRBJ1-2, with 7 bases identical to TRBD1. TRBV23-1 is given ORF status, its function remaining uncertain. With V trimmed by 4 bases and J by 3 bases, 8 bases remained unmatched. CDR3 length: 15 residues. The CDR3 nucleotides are TGCGCCAGCAGTCTAAGAGGGACAGACTACTATGGCTACACCTTC. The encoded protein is CASSLRGTDYYGYTF.

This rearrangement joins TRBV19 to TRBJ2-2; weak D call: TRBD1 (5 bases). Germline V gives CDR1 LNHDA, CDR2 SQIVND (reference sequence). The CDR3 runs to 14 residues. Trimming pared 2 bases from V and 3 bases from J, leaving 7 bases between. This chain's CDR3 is CASSIQGYTGELFF. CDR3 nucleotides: TGTGCCAGTAGTATACAGGGTTACACCGGGGAGCTGTTTTTT.

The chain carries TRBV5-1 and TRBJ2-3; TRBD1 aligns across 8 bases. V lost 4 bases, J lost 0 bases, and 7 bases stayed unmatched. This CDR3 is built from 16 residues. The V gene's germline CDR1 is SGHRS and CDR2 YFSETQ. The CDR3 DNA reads TGCGCCAGCAGCCAGGGGGCGGCGGCGAGCACAGATACGCAGTATTTT. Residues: CASSQGAAASTDTQYF. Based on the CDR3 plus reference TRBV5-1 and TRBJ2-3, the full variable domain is KAGVTQTPRYLIKTRGQQVTLSCSPISGHRSVSWYQQTPGQGLQFLFEYFSETQRNKGNFPGRFSGRQFSNSRSEMNVSTLELGDSALYLCASSQGAAASTDTQYFGPGTRLTVL.

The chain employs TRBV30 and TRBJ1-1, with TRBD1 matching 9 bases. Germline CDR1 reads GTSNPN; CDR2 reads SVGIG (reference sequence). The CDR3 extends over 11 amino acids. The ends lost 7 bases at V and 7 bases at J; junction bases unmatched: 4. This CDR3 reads CALTTGGEAFF. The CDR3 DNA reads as TGTGCCTTAACGACAGGGGGTGAAGCTTTCTTT.

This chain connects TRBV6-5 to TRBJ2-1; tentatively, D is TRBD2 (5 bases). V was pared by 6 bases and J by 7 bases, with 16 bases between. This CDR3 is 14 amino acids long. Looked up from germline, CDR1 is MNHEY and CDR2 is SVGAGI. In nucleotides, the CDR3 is TGTGCCAGCAGCCAATCCGCGGGTACGAATGAGCAGTTCTTC. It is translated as CASSQSAGTNEQFF.